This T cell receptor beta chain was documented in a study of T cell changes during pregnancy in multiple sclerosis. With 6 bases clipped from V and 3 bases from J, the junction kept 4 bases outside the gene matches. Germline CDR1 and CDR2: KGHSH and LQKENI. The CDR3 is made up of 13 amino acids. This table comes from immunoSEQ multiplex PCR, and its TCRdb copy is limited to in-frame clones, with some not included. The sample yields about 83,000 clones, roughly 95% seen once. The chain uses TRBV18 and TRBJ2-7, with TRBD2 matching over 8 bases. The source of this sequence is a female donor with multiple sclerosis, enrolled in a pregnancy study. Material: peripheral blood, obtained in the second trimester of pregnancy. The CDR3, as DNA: TGTGCCAGCTCCATCGGGAGGGGCTACGAGCAGTACTTC. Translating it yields CASSIGRGYEQYF.